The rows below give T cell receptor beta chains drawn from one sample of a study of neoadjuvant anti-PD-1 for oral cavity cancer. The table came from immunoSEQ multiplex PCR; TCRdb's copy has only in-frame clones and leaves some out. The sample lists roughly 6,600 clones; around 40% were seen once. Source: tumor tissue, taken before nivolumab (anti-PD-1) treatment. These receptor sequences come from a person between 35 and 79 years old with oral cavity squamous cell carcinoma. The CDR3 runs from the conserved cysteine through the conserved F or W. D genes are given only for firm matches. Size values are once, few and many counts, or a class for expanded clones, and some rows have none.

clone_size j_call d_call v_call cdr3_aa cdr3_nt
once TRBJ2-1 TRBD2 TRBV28 CASSSPRLAGGTYNEQFF TGTGCCAGCAGCTCCCCCCGACTAGCGGGGGGAACCTACAATGAGCAGTTCTTC
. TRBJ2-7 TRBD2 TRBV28 CASGRGYEQYF TGTGCCAGCGGGAGGGGCTACGAGCAGTACTTC
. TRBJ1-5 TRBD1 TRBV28 CASSLPLTGLNQPQHF TGTGCCAGCAGTTTACCCTTGACAGGGCTCAATCAGCCCCAGCATTTT
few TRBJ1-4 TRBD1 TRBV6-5 CASSYSNRGVKLFF TGTGCCAGCAGTTACTCGAACAGGGGGGTAAAACTGTTTTTT
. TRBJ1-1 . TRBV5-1 CASSLQGGATEAFF TGCGCCAGCAGCTTACAGGGTGGGGCCACTGAAGCTTTCTTT
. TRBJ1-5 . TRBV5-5 CASSTVGGTEPQHF TGTGCCAGCAGCACGGTGGGGGGGACGGAGCCCCAGCATTTT
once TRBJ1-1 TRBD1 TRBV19 CASSLQGGVNTEAFF TGTGCCAGTAGTTTGCAGGGGGGTGTGAACACTGAAGCTTTCTTT
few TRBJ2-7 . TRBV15 CATSRDTGRYYEQYF TGTGCCACCAGCAGAGATACTGGCCGATACTACGAGCAGTACTTC
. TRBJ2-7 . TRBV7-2 CASSPGSREQYF TGTGCCAGCAGCCCCGGATCCAGGGAGCAGTACTTC
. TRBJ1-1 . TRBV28 CASSLTVRGPDTEAFF TGTGCCAGCAGTTTGACGGTGAGGGGCCCGGACACTGAAGCTTTCTTT